The 21 T cell receptor beta chains reported below all come from one sample, sequenced in a study of read filtering for tumor transcriptome and immune sequencing. This library used roughly 430 ng RNA and molecular barcoded adaptors spanning alpha/delta and beta/gamma chains. TCRdb redid the calling of the reads with MiXCR, one entry per CDR3 protein. The sample carries roughly 93,000 distinct CDR3 sequences, around a fifth recorded once. The source material was a population of CD138-negative cells sorted from bone marrow. These TCRs come from a donor aged 40 or over with multiple myeloma.

The CDR3 DNA is TGTGCCAGCAGCCCTAGGGGAGGATTTGACGAAAAACTGTTTTTT. Its protein product is CASSPRGGFDEKLFF. The V gene is TRBV11-2, the J gene TRBJ1-4; maybe TRBD1 (5 bases). The CDR3 has 15 residues. V lost 5 bases and J lost 8, with 18 bases in between. Germline lookup yields CDR1 SGHAT and CDR2 FQNNGV.

In this sample, this clonotype turned up many times. The chain carries TRBV14 and TRBJ1-3; D ambiguous. V shed 1 base and J shed 4 bases, with 2 bases lying between them. This CDR3 comprises 12 residues. The germline V gene encodes CDR1 SGHDN and CDR2 FVKESK. The CDR3 reads CASSQAGNTIYF. The CDR3 DNA sequence: TGTGCCAGCAGCCAAGCGGGAAACACCATATATTTT.

With respect to this clonotype: Being one base from a much bigger clone, this may be a read error. This rearrangement joins TRBV20-1 to TRBJ2-3, with D hard to call. Looked up from germline, CDR1 is DFQATT and CDR2 is SNEGSKA (reference sequence). The V end lost 3 bases, the J end lost 2 bases, and 9 bases lay between the germline ends. The CDR3 totals 13 residues. CDR3 sequence reads: CSASVQHTDTQYF. CDR3 in DNA: TGCAGTGCTAGTGTCCAGCACACAGATACGCAGTATTTT.

The table lists this clonotype with a few counts. The rearrangement uses TRBV18 and TRBJ2-7; tentatively, D is TRBD2 (5 bases). Germline CDR1 and CDR2: KGHSH and LQKENI. V lost 2 bases and J 4 bases, leaving 9 bases between the germline ends. The CDR3 is 13 residues long. CDR3 nucleotide sequence: TGTGCCAGCTCACCATTTCCGGGGTACGAGCAGTACTTC. Residues: CASSPFPGYEQYF.

With regard to this clonotype: The likely explanation is a read error, given a far larger clone one base away. The chain combines TRBV28 with TRBJ2-7; maybe TRBD2 (5 bases). This CDR3 contains 15 residues. The ends were cut back, 6 bases at V and 7 bases at J, with 22 bases in the middle. Germline V CDR1 and CDR2: MDHEN, SYDVKM. CDR3 loop: CASSFGSHDYNEQYF. CDR3 sequence (DNA): TGTGCCAGCAGCTTTGGCTCACATGACTACAATGAGCAGTACTTC. Full variable domain (rest looked up from reference TRBV28 and TRBJ2-7): DVKVTQSSRYLVKRTGEKVFLECVQDMDHENMFWYRQDPGLGLRLIYFSYDVKMKEKGDIPEGYSVSREKKERFSLILESASTNQTSMYLCASSFGSHDYNEQYFGPGTRLTVT.

On this clonotype itself: This could be a read error, since a much larger clone is one nucleotide away. The J gene is TRBJ2-1, the V gene TRBV7-9; D is undetermined. Germline values: CDR1 SEHNR, CDR2 FQNEAQ (reference sequence). There are 11 residues in the CDR3. The CDR3 nucleotides are TGTGCCAGCAGCTCCTGCAATGATCAGTTCTTC. It translates to CASSSCNDQFF.

There are many counts of this clonotype. The rearrangement uses TRBV5-1 and TRBJ1-5, with D tentatively TRBD1 (5 bases). The CDR3 contains 13 residues. Between the trimmed V and J ends, which lost 1 base and 7 bases, there was a span of 9 bases. Germline CDR1 SGHRS, CDR2 YFSETQ. Here the CDR3 reads CASSLQGDQPQHF. CDR3 nucleotide sequence: TGCGCCAGCAGCTTGCAGGGAGACCAGCCCCAGCATTTT. Full variable domain (outside the CDR3, taken from reference TRBV5-1 and TRBJ1-5): KAGVTQTPRYLIKTRGQQVTLSCSPISGHRSVSWYQQTPGQGLQFLFEYFSETQRNKGNFPGRFSGRQFSNSRSEMNVSTLELGDSALYLCASSLQGDQPQHFGDGTRLSIL.

The sample holds many counts of this clonotype. This chain joins TRBV20-1 and TRBJ2-3; 10 bases map to TRBD1. Losses at the gene ends were 4 bases for V and 1 base for J; bases not matched to a gene: 2. Germline-derived CDR1 and CDR2 are DFQATT and SNEGSKA (reference sequence). The CDR3 contains 14 residues. CDR3 nucleotides: TGCAGTGCTACGGGGACAGGGGGCACAGATACGCAGTATTTT. It specifies CSATGTGGTDTQYF.

This clonotype was detected a few times. This chain joins TRBV15 and TRBJ1-3; no reliable D call. The germline V gene has CDR1 LNHNV and CDR2 YYDKDF (reference sequence). CDR3 length equals 15 residues. V shed 1 base and J shed 3 bases, with 10 bases lying between them. This chain's CDR3 is CATSRVMGYGNTIYF. Written as DNA, the CDR3 is TGTGCCACCAGCAGAGTCATGGGGTATGGAAACACCATATATTTT.

This clonotype was seen many times. The chain recombines TRBV28 with TRBJ1-5, with TRBD1 matching 7 bases. Germline loops: CDR1 MDHEN, CDR2 SYDVKM. The CDR3 covers 16 residues. Germline trimming cut 2 bases from V and 1 base from J; bases unmatched to any gene: 5. CDR3 DNA sequence: TGTGCCAGCAGTTTACATCCGGGACAGAGCAATCAGCCCCAGCATTTT. Protein: CASSLHPGQSNQPQHF.

This clonotype was seen repeatedly, ten times or more. The rearrangement uses TRBV6-5 and TRBJ2-7, with 9 bases aligning to TRBD1. V shed 0 bases and J 5 bases; nucleotides not matched to a gene: 5. Germline V lookup: CDR1 MNHEY, CDR2 SVGAGI. The CDR3 runs 15 residues. CDR3: CASSYSGTGFDEQYF. DNA of the CDR3: TGTGCCAGCAGTTACTCTGGGACAGGGTTTGACGAGCAGTACTTC.

This clonotype has a count of ten or more. This chain uses TRBV2 with TRBJ2-2; TRBD2 matches 9 bases. The junction had 10 bases not matched to a gene; V was cut back by 5 bases and J by 6 bases. Germline V gives CDR1 SNHLY, CDR2 FYNNEI. The CDR3 is 16 amino acids. For the CDR3, the DNA is TGTGCCAGCAGTTCCCCAGGCGGGGGGGCGTCCGGGGAGCTGTTTTTT. Its protein product is CASSSPGGGASGELFF. Variable domain in full (rest from reference TRBV2 and TRBJ2-2): EPEVTQTPSHQVTQMGQEVILRCVPISNHLYFYWYRQILGQKVEFLVSFYNNEISEKSEIFDDQFSVERPDGSNFTLKIRSTKLEDSAMYFCASSSPGGGASGELFFGEGSRLTVL.

The sample holds many counts of this clonotype. The chain couples TRBV5-1 to TRBJ2-5, with TRBD2 matching over 7 bases. This CDR3 is 17 amino acids long. After removal of 2 bases from V and 2 bases from J, the junction contained 12 bases not matched to a gene. Per germline, CDR1 SGHRS and CDR2 YFSETQ. The CDR3 coding sequence is TGCGCCAGCAGCTTAGGTTCCCTGGGACTACAACAAGAGACCCAGTACTTC. Its translation is CASSLGSLGLQQETQYF.

This clonotype was seen just once. This chain connects TRBV3-1 to TRBJ2-7; D remains unclear. Per the germline V gene, CDR1 is LGHDT and CDR2 is YNNKEL (reference sequence). Trimming removed 2 bases at V and 6 bases at J, with 8 bases between. This CDR3 has 12 amino acids. CDR3 loop: CASSQSWFEQYF. CDR3 DNA: TGTGCCAGCAGCCAATCCTGGTTCGAGCAGTACTTC.

This clonotype was counted many times. This rearrangement joins TRBV7-9 to TRBJ1-4; D might be TRBD1 (5 bases). CDR3 length equals 14 residues. In germline, CDR1 is SEHNR, CDR2 FQNEAQ (reference sequence). Trimming shortened V by 4 bases and J by 8 bases, and 14 bases separated the two germline ends. CDR3: CASSSVPGVEKLFF. The CDR3 DNA sequence: TGTGCCAGCAGCTCCGTCCCGGGGGTAGAAAAACTGTTTTTT.

In its sample, this clonotype was seen many times. The chain is built from TRBV2 and TRBJ2-7; D is ambiguous. Deletions cut 6 bases from V and 0 bases from J, with 9 bases between. The germline gives CDR1 SNHLY, CDR2 FYNNEI. This CDR3 region has 13 residues. The CDR3 region has the DNA TGTGCCAGCAGACCCGTGAGCTCCTACGAGCAGTACTTC. This codes for CASRPVSSYEQYF. Complete variable domain (other parts from reference TRBV2 and TRBJ2-7): EPEVTQTPSHQVTQMGQEVILRCVPISNHLYFYWYRQILGQKVEFLVSFYNNEISEKSEIFDDQFSVERPDGSNFTLKIRSTKLEDSAMYFCASRPVSSYEQYFGPGTRLTVT.

This clonotype was observed at least ten times. J is TRBJ2-1 and V is TRBV6-4; 11 positions agree with TRBD2. Germline values: CDR1 MRHNA, CDR2 SNTAGT. Unmatched junction bases numbered 5, after V lost 3 bases and J lost 10 bases. The CDR3 extends over 14 amino acids. In DNA, the CDR3 is TGTGCCAGCAGTGATAGCGGGGGGGCCTTAGAGCAGTTCTTC. It is translated as CASSDSGGALEQFF.

The sample holds a few counts of this clonotype. The chain carries TRBV4-1 and TRBJ1-2, with TRBD1 as a possible D gene (5 bases). This CDR3 is built from 15 residues. Germline V gene lookup returns CDR1 MGHRA and CDR2 YSYEKL. Trimming removed 0 bases from V and 5 bases from J, with 13 bases in between. The CDR3 loop reads CASSQDQGLTYGYTF. In DNA form, the CDR3 reads TGCGCCAGCAGCCAAGACCAGGGACTGACTTATGGCTACACCTTC.

The sample holds many counts of this clonotype. CDR3: CASTSEPLPGSEQYF. The CDR3 nucleotides are TGTGCCAGCACTAGTGAGCCCTTACCGGGGAGCGAGCAGTACTTC. The J gene is TRBJ2-7, the V gene TRBV2, with D perhaps matching TRBD2 (5 bases). The V end was cut by 7 bases, the J end by 6 bases, with 22 bases between. The CDR3 consists of 15 residues. CDR1 is SNHLY and CDR2 is FYNNEI in the germline V gene. Using reference TRBV2 and TRBJ2-7 for the parts outside the CDR3, the full variable domain is EPEVTQTPSHQVTQMGQEVILRCVPISNHLYFYWYRQILGQKVEFLVSFYNNEISEKSEIFDDQFSVERPDGSNFTLKIRSTKLEDSAMYFCASTSEPLPGSEQYFGPGTRLTVT.

The chain couples TRBV20-1 to TRBJ2-5; TRBD2 matches at 13 bases. Germline CDR1 and CDR2: DFQATT and SNEGSKA (reference sequence). The V and J ends lost 2 bases and 0 bases, in that order; junction bases with no gene match: 3. This CDR3 spans 16 amino acids. The CDR3 loop reads CSARSGTSGDQETQYF. In nucleotides, the CDR3 is TGCAGTGCTAGATCCGGGACTAGCGGGGACCAAGAGACCCAGTACTTC.

This clonotype was seen at least ten times. The chain is built from TRBV20-1 and TRBJ2-7, with 7 bases matching TRBD2. From germline, CDR1 is DFQATT and CDR2 SNEGSKA (reference sequence). V shed 6 bases and J 1 base; nucleotides not matched to a gene: 9. This CDR3 comprises 14 residues. CDR3 DNA sequence: TGCAGTGCACAAAGCGGGGAGAAATCCTACGAGCAGTACTTC. Amino acids: CSAQSGEKSYEQYF.